These 31 T cell receptor beta chains came from one sample sequenced in a study of T cells in Graves' hyperthyroidism and ophthalmopathy. From RNA transcripts, TCR beta CDR3 regions were amplified. The HTBI primer set drove a first-round RT-PCR of the TCR CDR3. TCRdb analysed the multiplex PCR reads with MiXCR anew, one entry per CDR3 protein. The sample shows roughly 360,000 distinct CDR3 sequences, roughly 12% of them seen only once. Sample: blood. These receptor sequences come from a man aged 30 to 45 with Graves' hyperthyroidism that later progressed to Graves' ophthalmopathy.

This clonotype has ten or more counts. The chain recombines TRBV6-1 with TRBJ1-1; 9 positions agree with TRBD1. The CDR3 loop spans 15 amino acids. In germline, CDR1 is MNHNS, CDR2 SASEGT. The trim removed 5 bases at V and 5 bases at J, leaving 9 bases unmatched. This chain's CDR3 is CASSSSHRGLTEAFF. The CDR3 region has the DNA TGTGCCAGCAGTAGCTCTCACAGGGGGCTAACTGAAGCTTTCTTT.

This clonotype was observed at least ten times. V and J are TRBV28 and TRBJ1-5; D is undetermined. This CDR3 comprises 14 residues. Germline CDR1 MDHEN, CDR2 SYDVKM. With 6 bases removed from V and 7 bases from J, the gap between germline ends came to 16 bases. The CDR3 DNA reads TGTGCCAGCAGCCAGGCGGGGTCAAGGCAGCCCCAGCATTTT. This codes for CASSQAGSRQPQHF. Full variable domain (rest looked up from reference TRBV28 and TRBJ1-5): DVKVTQSSRYLVKRTGEKVFLECVQDMDHENMFWYRQDPGLGLRLIYFSYDVKMKEKGDIPEGYSVSREKKERFSLILESASTNQTSMYLCASSQAGSRQPQHFGDGTRLSIL.

This clonotype appeared many times. V is TRBV7-6 and J is TRBJ2-3, with D maybe TRBD2 (6 bases). Germline CDR1 reads SGHVS; CDR2 reads FNYEAQ. V lost 4 bases and J lost 0, with 14 bases in between. The CDR3 covers 16 residues. The chain's CDR3 is CASSSYSGTSTDTQYF. CDR3 coding DNA: TGTGCCAGCAGCTCGTACTCGGGGACTAGCACAGATACGCAGTATTTT.

The J gene is TRBJ2-5, the V gene TRBV3-1; D could derive from TRBD1 or TRBD2 (5 bases each). This CDR3 has 15 amino acids. Trimming shortened V by 6 bases and J by 2 bases, and 16 bases separated the two germline ends. Per germline, CDR1 LGHDT and CDR2 YNNKEL (reference sequence). The CDR3 spells CASSPMLGVQETQYF. CDR3 DNA sequence: TGTGCCAGCAGTCCAATGTTGGGGGTTCAAGAGACCCAGTACTTC.

The CDR3 nucleotides read TGCAGTGCCCTCGAAGTTAGGGTTTTGAACACTGAAGCTTTCTTT. It yields the protein CSALEVRVLNTEAFF. This rearrangement joins TRBV20-1 to TRBJ1-1, with D unresolved. Germline V gene data show CDR1 as DFQATT and CDR2 as SNEGSKA (reference sequence). Trimming shortened V by 6 bases and J by 0 bases, and 17 bases separated the two germline ends. This CDR3 is 15 amino acids long.

A word on this clonotype: Just one base apart from a much larger clone, this may be a read error. This sequence joins TRBV2 and TRBJ2-5; a weak D match, TRBD1 (5 bases). V was trimmed by 8 bases and J by 4 bases, leaving 14 bases between them. This CDR3 has 13 amino acids. CDR1 and CDR2 from the germline V gene are SNHLY and FYNNEI. This CDR3 is CASGARQGETQYF. The DNA for the CDR3 is TGTGCCAGCGGTGCCCGCCAGGGAGAGACCCAGTACTTC.

The V and J genes are TRBV19 and TRBJ2-3; no firm D call. The CDR3 contains 13 residues. Trimming shortened V by 6 bases and J by 0 bases, and 7 bases separated the two germline ends. Germline CDR1 reads LNHDA; CDR2 reads SQIVND (reference sequence). CDR3 coding DNA: TGTGCCAGTAGAAAAATGAGCACAGATACGCAGTATTTT. Translating it yields CASRKMSTDTQYF.

The V and J genes are TRBV4-1 and TRBJ1-5; tentative D call: TRBD1 (5 bases). V was cut by 0 bases and J by 1 base, with 16 bases left in between. This CDR3 has 18 amino acids. In germline, CDR1 is MGHRA, CDR2 YSYEKL. CDR3 sequence reads: CASSQDWGEGESNQPQHF. The CDR3, as DNA: TGCGCCAGCAGCCAAGATTGGGGGGAAGGGGAAAGCAATCAGCCCCAGCATTTT.

This chain uses TRBV13 with TRBJ2-7; no definite D call. V lost 6 bases and J 0 bases, leaving 9 bases between the germline ends. Germline CDR1 reads PRHDT; CDR2 reads FYEKMQ (reference sequence). This CDR3 is 13 amino acids long. CDR3 DNA: TGTGCCAGCAGATCTATTAGCTCCTACGAGCAGTACTTC. It specifies CASRSISSYEQYF.

Ten or more counts support this clonotype. The CDR3, as DNA: TGTGCCAGCAGTTTATATAGCTGGATCTCTATAGATACGCAGTATTTT. This translates into CASSLYSWISIDTQYF. This chain links TRBV28 with TRBJ2-3; D uncertain. Trimming pared 1 base from V and 5 bases from J, leaving 16 bases between. The germline CDR1 and CDR2 sequences are MDHEN and SYDVKM. This CDR3 comprises 16 residues.

With regard to this clonotype: A junction boundary mismatches the germline segment, possibly from a read error. This chain uses TRBV20-1 with TRBJ2-5; D unresolved. The CDR3 has 13 amino acids. CDR1 is DFQATT, CDR2 SNEGSKA, per germline (reference sequence). CDR3 residues: CSAREPGFKTEYF. In nucleotides, the CDR3 is TGCAGTGCTAGAGAGCCCGGGTTTAAGACCGAGTACTTC.

This chain links TRBV15 with TRBJ1-2; D uncertain. The V end lost 3 bases, the J end lost 4 bases, and 6 bases lay between the germline ends. Germline CDR1 is LNHNV and CDR2 is YYDKDF (reference sequence). The CDR3 length is 12 residues. The CDR3 region is CATSSKSYGYTF. In DNA form, the CDR3 reads TGTGCCACCAGCAGCAAGTCCTATGGCTACACCTTC.

This clonotype was observed at least ten times. The chain links TRBV2 to TRBJ1-3, with D maybe TRBD1 (6 bases). Trimming removed 7 bases at V and 4 bases at J, with 11 bases between. The V gene's germline CDR1 is SNHLY and CDR2 FYNNEI. The CDR3 is 13 amino acids. The CDR3 region is CASTTGRGNTIYF. CDR3 DNA sequence: TGTGCCAGCACTACAGGGCGAGGAAACACCATATATTTT.

This clonotype has just a few counts. The rearrangement uses TRBV3-1 and TRBJ2-7, with D possibly TRBD2 on 5 matching bases. CDR1 and CDR2 from the germline V gene are LGHDT and YNNKEL (reference sequence). V gave up 3 bases and J gave up 11 bases, with 17 bases separating them. The CDR3 runs to 13 residues. The CDR3 region has the DNA TGTGCCAGCAGCCAGGTCCGAGAGGGCCCAGAGTACTTC. It yields the protein CASSQVREGPEYF.

In its sample, this clonotype was seen many times. The V gene is TRBV24-1, the J gene TRBJ2-5, with D unresolved. CDR1 KGHDR and CDR2 SFDVKD come from the germline V gene. The CDR3 has 14 amino acids. Trimming shortened V by 4 bases and J by 4 bases, and 12 bases separated the two germline ends. DNA of the CDR3: TGTGCCACCAGTGACCCGACCCCAGCAGAGACCCAGTACTTC. It codes for CATSDPTPAETQYF.

This clonotype appeared many times. V is TRBV27 and J is TRBJ1-1, with D unresolved. The germline V and J ends were trimmed by 7 bases and 3 bases, with 18 bases remaining between them. The CDR3 contains 15 residues. The germline V gene has CDR1 MNHEY and CDR2 SMNVEV (reference sequence). The CDR3 DNA is TGTGCCAGCAACCCCTGGAGGTCGTCGGACACTGAAGCTTTCTTT. Its protein is CASNPWRSSDTEAFF.

This clonotype was detected a few times. This may come from a read error, since a much larger clone is one base off. In this CDR3 the conserved last residue, phenylalanine or tryptophan, is missing, so a read error is likely. V usage is TRBV30 and J usage is TRBJ1-1; D unresolved. The V end lost 1 base, the J end lost 8 bases, and 5 bases lay between the germline ends. Germline values: CDR1 GTSNPN, CDR2 SVGIG (reference sequence). The CDR3 extends over 10 amino acids. Here the CDR3 DNA reads TGTGCCTGGAGTGGGACCGAAGCTTTCCTT. This codes for CAWSGTEAFL.

This clonotype has at least ten counts. The rearrangement joins TRBV7-9 to TRBJ2-7, with no clear D. The ends were cut back, 5 bases at V and 3 bases at J, with 8 bases in the middle. The germline CDR1 and CDR2 sequences are SEHNR and FQNEAQ (reference sequence). CDR3 size: 12 residues. In DNA form, the CDR3 reads TGTGCCAGCAGCCCAGGAAACTACGAGCAGTACTTC. Translation gives CASSPGNYEQYF.

As to this clonotype: This clone may be a read error of a much larger clone one base away. V is TRBV20-1 and J is TRBJ1-2; D ambiguous. V dropped 2 bases and J dropped 3 bases, with 13 bases sitting between them. The CDR3 extends over 14 amino acids. Germline lookup yields CDR1 DFQATT and CDR2 SNEGSKA (reference sequence). The CDR3 nucleotides are TGCAGTGCTAGACCGACGGCAAATTACTATGGCTACACCTTC. This encodes CSARPTANYYGYTF.

The rearrangement joins TRBV5-1 to TRBJ2-1; tentative D call: TRBD1 (6 bases). Germline V gives CDR1 SGHRS, CDR2 YFSETQ. V lost 0 bases to trimming and J lost 0 bases, with 22 bases between them. The CDR3 extends over 20 amino acids. CDR3 loop: CASSLVDGTQGFGSYNEQFF. The CDR3 DNA is TGCGCCAGCAGCTTGGTGGACGGGACCCAGGGGTTTGGCTCCTACAATGAGCAGTTCTTC.

Turning to this clonotype: A read error may be the cause here, since a much bigger clone is one base away. V gene TRBV11-1 combines with J gene TRBJ2-5; a weak D match, TRBD2 (6 bases). The V gene's germline CDR1 is SGHAT and CDR2 FQDESV (reference sequence). The length of the CDR3 is 13 residues. CDR3 protein: CASNPGGREAQYF. Here the CDR3 DNA reads TGTGCCAGCAACCCCGGAGGGCGAGAGGCCCAGTACTTC.

This clonotype was counted only a few times. This rearrangement joins TRBV9 to TRBJ2-7; a possible D gene is TRBD1 (5 bases). Germline-derived CDR1 and CDR2 are SGDLS and YYNGEE. This CDR3 has 18 residues. With 4 bases removed from V and 4 bases from J, the gap between germline ends came to 27 bases. CDR3 bases: TGTGCCAGCAGCTTAGGCCTCCCTTTTGTAAGGGGCGAATACGAGCAGTACTTC. Its protein is CASSLGLPFVRGEYEQYF.

This clonotype was found many times. The chain uses TRBV7-8 and TRBJ2-5; D not resolved. The CDR3 totals 13 residues. The V end was cut by 5 bases, the J end by 0 bases, with 7 bases between. Per the germline V gene, CDR1 is SGHVS and CDR2 is FQNEAQ. CDR3 sequence (DNA): TGTGCCAGCAGCCTCACTGACCAAGAGACCCAGTACTTC. Protein sequence: CASSLTDQETQYF.

This clonotype was seen repeatedly, ten times or more. The rearrangement links TRBV12-3 or TRBV12-4 to TRBJ1-2; 7 positions match TRBD1. The CDR3 is made up of 14 amino acids. V dropped 7 bases and J dropped 8; count of bases not matched to a gene: 13. The CDR3 spells CASIPRQGMLGYTF. CDR3 DNA: TGTGCCAGCATTCCCCGACAGGGTATGCTCGGCTACACCTTC.

This clonotype was seen ten or more times. This rearrangement joins TRBV18 to TRBJ1-1; no firm D call. The CDR3 runs 13 residues. Between the trimmed V and J ends, which lost 8 bases and 1 base, there was a span of 11 bases. CDR1 and CDR2 (germline): KGHSH, LQKENI. The CDR3 here is CASSPRTNTEAFF. CDR3 DNA: TGTGCCAGCAGCCCGAGGACGAACACTGAAGCTTTCTTT.

To note about this clonotype: Since a much larger clone is just one base distant, this may be a read error. The chain employs TRBV6-1 and TRBJ1-1; TRBD1 matches at 8 bases. Germline trimming cut 6 bases from V and 7 bases from J; bases unmatched to any gene: 4. This CDR3 is built from 12 residues. Germline CDR1 MNHNS, CDR2 SASEGT. DNA for the CDR3: TGTGCCAGCAGCCTCAGGGGGCATGAAGCTTTCTTT. Amino acid sequence: CASSLRGHEAFF.

This clonotype was seen at least ten times. This chain connects TRBV12-3 or TRBV12-4 to TRBJ2-5; D is ambiguous. The CDR3 is 12 residues long. V dropped 8 bases and J dropped 5 bases, with 12 bases sitting between them. The CDR3 DNA sequence: TGTGCCAGCTCCTATGTGGGGGAGACCCAGTACTTC. The encoded protein is CASSYVGETQYF.

In its sample, this clonotype was seen many times. V gene TRBV9 combines with J gene TRBJ1-2; 8 nucleotides line up with TRBD1. The CDR3 runs 14 residues. CDR1 SGDLS and CDR2 YYNGEE come from the germline V gene. With V trimmed by 0 bases and J by 2 bases, 0 bases remained unmatched. CDR3 nucleotides: TGTGCCAGCAGCGTAGGACAGGGGAACTATGGCTACACCTTC. Encoded protein: CASSVGQGNYGYTF. Full variable domain (outside the CDR3, taken from reference TRBV9 and TRBJ1-2): DSGVTQTPKHLITATGQRVTLRCSPRSGDLSVYWYQQSLDQGLQFLIQYYNGEERAKGNILERFSAQQFPDLHSELNLSSLELGDSALYFCASSVGQGNYGYTFGSGTRLTVV.

This clonotype was seen more than once but under ten times. This chain connects TRBV6-5 to TRBJ2-4; 13 bases agree with TRBD2. Germline loops: CDR1 MNHEY, CDR2 SVGAGI. The J segment lost 5 bases and the V segment lost 4 bases, leaving 5 bases of the junction unmatched. The length of the CDR3 is 16 residues. This chain's CDR3 is CASSFGTSGTQNIQYF. CDR3 DNA sequence: TGTGCCAGCAGTTTCGGGACTAGCGGGACACAAAACATTCAGTACTTC.

This clonotype appeared many times. This could be a read error, since a much larger clone is one nucleotide away. V gene TRBV3-1 combines with J gene TRBJ2-3; D gene uncertain. Germline loops: CDR1 LGHDT, CDR2 YNNKEL (reference sequence). The length of the CDR3 is 12 residues. V was pared by 5 bases and J by 2 bases, with 5 bases between. CDR3 in DNA: TGTGCCAGCAGCAGGACCACAGATACGCAGTATTTT. This sequence encodes CASSRTTDTQYF.

This clonotype occurred a few times. Here the CDR3 reads CASSHRGQNTGELFF. CDR3 sequence (DNA): TGCGCCAGCAGCCACCGGGGCCAGAACACCGGGGAGCTGTTTTTT. This rearrangement joins TRBV4-1 to TRBJ2-2, with D tentatively TRBD1 or TRBD2 (5 bases each). CDR1 and CDR2 (germline): MGHRA, YSYEKL. This CDR3 has 15 amino acids. V lost 3 bases, J lost 1 base, and 9 bases lay in between.